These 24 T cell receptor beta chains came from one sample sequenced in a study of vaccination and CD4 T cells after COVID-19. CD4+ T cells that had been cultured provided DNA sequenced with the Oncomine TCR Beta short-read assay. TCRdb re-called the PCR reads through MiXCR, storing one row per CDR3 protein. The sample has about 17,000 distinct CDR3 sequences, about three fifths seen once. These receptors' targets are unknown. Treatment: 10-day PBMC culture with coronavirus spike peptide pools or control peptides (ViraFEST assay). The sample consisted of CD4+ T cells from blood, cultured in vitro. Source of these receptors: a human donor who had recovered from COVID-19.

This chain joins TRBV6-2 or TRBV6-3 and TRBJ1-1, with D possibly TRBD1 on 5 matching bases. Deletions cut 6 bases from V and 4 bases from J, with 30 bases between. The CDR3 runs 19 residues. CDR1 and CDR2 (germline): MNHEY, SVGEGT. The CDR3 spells CASRPTLPRQIAGGTEAFF. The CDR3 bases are TGTGCCAGCAGACCTACTCTCCCGCGACAGATTGCGGGAGGCACTGAAGCTTTCTTT.

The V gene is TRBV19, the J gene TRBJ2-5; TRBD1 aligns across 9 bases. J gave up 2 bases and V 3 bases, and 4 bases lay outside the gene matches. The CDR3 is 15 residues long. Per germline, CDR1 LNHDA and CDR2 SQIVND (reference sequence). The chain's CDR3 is CASSMTGGPQETQYF. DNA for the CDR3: TGTGCCAGTAGTATGACAGGGGGTCCTCAAGAGACCCAGTACTTC.

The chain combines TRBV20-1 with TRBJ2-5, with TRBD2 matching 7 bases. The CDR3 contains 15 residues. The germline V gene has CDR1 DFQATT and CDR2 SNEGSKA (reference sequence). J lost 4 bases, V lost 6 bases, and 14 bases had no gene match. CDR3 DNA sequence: TGCAGTGCCTCGAGAGGCGGGAGTATGGGAGAGACCCAGTACTTC. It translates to CSASRGGSMGETQYF.

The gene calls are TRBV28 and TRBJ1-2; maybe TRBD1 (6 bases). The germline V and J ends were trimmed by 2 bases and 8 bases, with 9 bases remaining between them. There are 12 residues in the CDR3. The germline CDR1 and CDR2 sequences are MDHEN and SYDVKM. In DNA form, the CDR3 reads TGTGCCAGCAGTTTAAGGGGGGACGGCTACACCTTC. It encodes CASSLRGDGYTF.

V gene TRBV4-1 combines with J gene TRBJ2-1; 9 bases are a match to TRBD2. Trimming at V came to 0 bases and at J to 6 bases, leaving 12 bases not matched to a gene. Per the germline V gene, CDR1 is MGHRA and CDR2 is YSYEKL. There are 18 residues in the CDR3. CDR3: CASSQDRRREGRGNEQFF. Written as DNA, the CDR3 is TGCGCCAGCAGCCAAGATCGCCGGCGGGAGGGCAGGGGCAATGAGCAGTTCTTC.

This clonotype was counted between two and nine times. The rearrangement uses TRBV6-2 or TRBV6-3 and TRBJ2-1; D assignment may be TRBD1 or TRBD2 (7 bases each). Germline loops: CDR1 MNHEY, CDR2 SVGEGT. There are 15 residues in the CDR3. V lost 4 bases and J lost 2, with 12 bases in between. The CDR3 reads CASSFRGGAYNEQFF. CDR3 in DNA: TGTGCCAGCAGTTTCAGGGGGGGAGCCTACAATGAGCAGTTCTTC.

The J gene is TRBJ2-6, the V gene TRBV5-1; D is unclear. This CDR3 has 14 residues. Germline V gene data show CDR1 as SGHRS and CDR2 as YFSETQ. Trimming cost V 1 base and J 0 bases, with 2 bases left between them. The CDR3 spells CASSLRSGANVLTF. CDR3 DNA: TGCGCCAGCAGCTTGCGCTCTGGGGCCAACGTCCTGACTTTC. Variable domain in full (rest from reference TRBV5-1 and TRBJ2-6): KAGVTQTPRYLIKTRGQQVTLSCSPISGHRSVSWYQQTPGQGLQFLFEYFSETQRNKGNFPGRFSGRQFSNSRSEMNVSTLELGDSALYLCASSLRSGANVLTFGAGSRLTVL.

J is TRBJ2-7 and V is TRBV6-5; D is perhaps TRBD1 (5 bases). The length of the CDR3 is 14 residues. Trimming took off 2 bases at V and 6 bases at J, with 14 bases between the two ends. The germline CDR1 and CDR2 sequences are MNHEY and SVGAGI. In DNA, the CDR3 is TGTGCCAGCAGTTACCCACATTGGGGCGGCGAGCAGTACTTC. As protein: CASSYPHWGGEQYF.

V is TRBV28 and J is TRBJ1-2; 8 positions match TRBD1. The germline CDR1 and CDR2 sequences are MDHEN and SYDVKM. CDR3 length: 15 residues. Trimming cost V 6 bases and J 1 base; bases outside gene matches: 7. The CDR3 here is CASSGTGLGNYGYTF. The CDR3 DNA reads TGTGCCAGCAGCGGGACAGGTTTGGGTAACTATGGCTACACCTTC.

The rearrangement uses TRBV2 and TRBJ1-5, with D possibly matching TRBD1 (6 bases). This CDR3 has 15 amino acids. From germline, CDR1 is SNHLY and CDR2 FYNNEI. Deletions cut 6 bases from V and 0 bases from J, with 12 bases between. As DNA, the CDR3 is TGTGCCAGCAGAGACAGGCCATATAGCAATCAGCCCCAGCATTTT. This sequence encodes CASRDRPYSNQPQHF.

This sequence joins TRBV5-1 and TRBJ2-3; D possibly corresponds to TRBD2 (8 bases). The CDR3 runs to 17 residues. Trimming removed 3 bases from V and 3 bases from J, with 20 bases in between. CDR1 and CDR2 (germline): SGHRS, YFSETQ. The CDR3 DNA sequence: TGCGCCAGCAGCTCCCGGACAGGAGGACTAGCAACAGATACGCAGTATTTT. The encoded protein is CASSSRTGGLATDTQYF.

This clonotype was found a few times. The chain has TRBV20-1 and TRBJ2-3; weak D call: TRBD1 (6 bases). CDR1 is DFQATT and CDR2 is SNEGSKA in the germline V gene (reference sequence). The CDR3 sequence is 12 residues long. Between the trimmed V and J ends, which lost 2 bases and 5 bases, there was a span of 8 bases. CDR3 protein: CSARRRGDTQYF. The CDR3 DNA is TGCAGTGCTAGACGCAGGGGAGATACGCAGTATTTT.

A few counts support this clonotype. CDR3 loop: CATETTFSYNEQFF. DNA for the CDR3: TGTGCCACTGAGACTACCTTCTCCTACAATGAGCAGTTCTTC. V gene TRBV6-1 combines with J gene TRBJ2-1, with D possibly matching TRBD2 (5 bases). Trimming took off 10 bases at V and 0 bases at J, with 13 bases between the two ends. In germline, CDR1 is MNHNS, CDR2 SASEGT. The CDR3 spans 14 residues.

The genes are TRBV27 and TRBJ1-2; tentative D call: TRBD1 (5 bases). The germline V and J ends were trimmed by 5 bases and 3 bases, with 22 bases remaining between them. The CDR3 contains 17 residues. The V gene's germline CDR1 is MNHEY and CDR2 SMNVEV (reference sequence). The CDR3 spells CASSPSQRQRHYYGYTF. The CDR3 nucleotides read TGTGCCAGCAGTCCTAGTCAACGACAGAGGCATTACTATGGCTACACCTTC.

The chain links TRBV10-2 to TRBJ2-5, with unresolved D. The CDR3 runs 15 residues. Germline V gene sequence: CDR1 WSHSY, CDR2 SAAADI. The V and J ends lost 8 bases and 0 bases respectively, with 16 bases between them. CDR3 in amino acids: CASGPDTGYQETQYF. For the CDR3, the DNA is TGCGCCAGCGGACCAGACACTGGATACCAAGAGACCCAGTACTTC.

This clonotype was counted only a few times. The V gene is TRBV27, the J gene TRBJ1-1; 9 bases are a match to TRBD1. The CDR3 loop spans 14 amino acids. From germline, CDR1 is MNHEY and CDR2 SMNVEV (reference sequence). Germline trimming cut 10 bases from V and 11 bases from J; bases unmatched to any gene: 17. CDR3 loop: CATSWSGTGSRAFF. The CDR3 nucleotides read TGTGCCACTTCTTGGTCAGGGACAGGGTCCCGGGCTTTCTTT.

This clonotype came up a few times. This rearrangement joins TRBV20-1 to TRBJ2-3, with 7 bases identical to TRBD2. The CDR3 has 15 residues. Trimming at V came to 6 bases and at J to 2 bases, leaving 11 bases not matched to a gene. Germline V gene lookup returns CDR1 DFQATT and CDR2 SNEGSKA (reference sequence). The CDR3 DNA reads TGCAGTGCCGATTCCCTAGCGGACTACACAGATACGCAGTATTTT. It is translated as CSADSLADYTDTQYF.

In DNA, the CDR3 is TGCAGTGCTAGAGACACCCAGGGACTTAGCAATCAGCCCCAGCATTTT. This codes for CSARDTQGLSNQPQHF. This sequence joins TRBV20-1 and TRBJ1-5; possibly TRBD1 for D (5 bases). The V and J ends lost 0 bases and 0 bases respectively, with 12 bases between them. The germline gives CDR1 DFQATT, CDR2 SNEGSKA (reference sequence). The CDR3 extends over 16 amino acids.

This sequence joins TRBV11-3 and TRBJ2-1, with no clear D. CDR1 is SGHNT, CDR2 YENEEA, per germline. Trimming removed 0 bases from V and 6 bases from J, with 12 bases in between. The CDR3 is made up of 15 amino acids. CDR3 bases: TGTGCCAGCAGCTTAGAAAGCAGAAACTTCAATGAGCAGTTCTTC. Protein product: CASSLESRNFNEQFF.

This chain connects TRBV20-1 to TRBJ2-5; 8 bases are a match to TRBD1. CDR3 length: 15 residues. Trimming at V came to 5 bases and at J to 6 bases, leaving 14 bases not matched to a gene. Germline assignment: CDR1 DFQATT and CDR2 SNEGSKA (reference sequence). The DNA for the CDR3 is TGCAGTGCTCGTAGGGGGTCTGACAGGGGTAAGACCCAGTACTTC. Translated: CSARRGSDRGKTQYF.

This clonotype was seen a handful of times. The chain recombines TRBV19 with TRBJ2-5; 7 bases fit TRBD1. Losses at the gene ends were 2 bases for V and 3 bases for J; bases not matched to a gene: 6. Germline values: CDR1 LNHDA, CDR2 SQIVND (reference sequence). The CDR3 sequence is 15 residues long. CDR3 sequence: CASSISGDRKETQYF. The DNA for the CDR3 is TGTGCCAGTAGTATAAGTGGGGACAGAAAAGAGACCCAGTACTTC.

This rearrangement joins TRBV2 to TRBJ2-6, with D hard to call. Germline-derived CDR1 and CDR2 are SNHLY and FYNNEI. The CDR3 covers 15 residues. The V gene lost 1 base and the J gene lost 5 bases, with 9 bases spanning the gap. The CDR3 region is CASSEGKPRANVLTF. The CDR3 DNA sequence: TGTGCCAGCAGTGAAGGAAAACCCAGGGCCAACGTCCTGACTTTC.

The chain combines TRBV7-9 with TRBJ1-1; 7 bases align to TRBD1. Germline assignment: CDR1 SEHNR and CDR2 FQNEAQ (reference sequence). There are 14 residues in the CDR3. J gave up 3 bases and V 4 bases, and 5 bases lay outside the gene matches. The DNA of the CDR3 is TGTGCCAGCAGCTCTCAGGGGGGGGACACTGAAGCTTTCTTT. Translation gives CASSSQGGDTEAFF.

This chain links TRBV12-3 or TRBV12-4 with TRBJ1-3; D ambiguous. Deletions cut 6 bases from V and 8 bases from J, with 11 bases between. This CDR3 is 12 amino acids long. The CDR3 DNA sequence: TGTGCCAGCAGCCTCCGATGGGACACCATATATTTT. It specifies CASSLRWDTIYF.